By proportion, the clone carrying this T cell receptor (beta chain) is medium-sized. These data belong to a study of immune characterization of retroperitoneal liposarcoma. One entry per CDR3 protein, called by TCRdb with MiXCR from the PCR reads. The repertoire has 2,500 to 3,500 distinct CDR3 sequences, about 25% of them found once; the top ten carry roughly 16%. The CDR3 contains 12 residues. Losses at the gene ends were 10 bases for V and 1 base for J; bases not matched to a gene: 2. The germline V gene has CDR1 MNHNS and CDR2 SASEGT. The sequencing input was tumor tissue. The sequence was obtained from a female donor with retroperitoneal liposarcoma. V is TRBV6-1 and J is TRBJ2-3; 7 nucleotides agree with TRBD2. The CDR3 is CATGRGTDTQYF. CDR3 DNA sequence: TGTGCCACGGGGAGGGGCACAGATACGCAGTATTTT.